This T cell receptor beta chain was recorded in a study of beta chain features in type 1 diabetes. Study findings and constraints: Moderate yet significant TCRB CDR3 shortening was seen in Type 1 diabetes patients in all four CD4+ subsets. Whether HLA type affects TCRB rearrangement stayed undetermined in the present work. A greater similarity of naive, central memory and Treg TCRB repertoires was seen among patients than among healthy donors.

The investigators reverse transcribed all of the isolated RNA, so they sequenced expressed TCRB transcripts. The table came from immunoSEQ multiplex PCR; TCRdb's copy has only in-frame clones and leaves some out. This sample has 100,000 to 150,000 clones, with roughly 17% found just once. Details on this clone: What it binds is not known.

The germline V gene has CDR1 SGHVS and CDR2 FQNEAQ. The ends were cut back, 5 bases at V and 8 bases at J, with 15 bases in the middle. CDR3 length equals 14 residues. The TCR sequence derives from a young man with type 1 diabetes. The rearrangement uses TRBV7-8 and TRBJ1-4; a possible D gene is TRBD1 (6 bases). The sample comprised central memory CD4+ T cells from blood. CDR3 coding DNA: TGTGCCAGCAGCGGTCAGACTACAGGGGAAAAACTGTTTTTT. The encoded protein is CASSGQTTGEKLFF.